These T cell receptor beta chains were read from a single sample in a study of T cell changes during pregnancy in multiple sclerosis. The assay was immunoSEQ multiplex PCR, and TCRdb's table has in-frame clones only and misses some. Among 65,000 to 80,000 clones, 93% were seen once, and the ten largest hold 2.5%. The input for sequencing was peripheral blood, taken in the second trimester of pregnancy. The receptors originated from a female donor with multiple sclerosis, enrolled in a pregnancy study. CDR3s include the opening cysteine and the closing phenylalanine or tryptophan. The order of the fields is clone size, J gene, D gene, V gene, CDR3 DNA, CDR3 protein. D genes are given only for firm matches. The size entry is marked missing in some rows and otherwise reads once, few, many or a size class.

NA,TRBJ1-3,TRBD1,TRBV5-4,TGTGCCAGCAGCTTGGCCGGGGGACAGCGGGGAAACACCATATATTTT,CASSLAGGQRGNTIYF
once,TRBJ1-2,NA,TRBV7-9,TGTGCCAGCAGCCCACGGGGGGGCTATGGCTACACCTTC,CASSPRGGYGYTF
NA,TRBJ1-1,NA,TRBV6-5,TGTGCCAGCAGTTACATGAGGGAACCGAACACTGAAGCTTTCTTT,CASSYMREPNTEAFF
NA,TRBJ2-1,TRBD2,TRBV27,TGTGCCAGCAAGAGCGGGGGGGCTAGGAATGAGCAGTTCTTC,CASKSGGARNEQFF
NA,TRBJ2-5,NA,TRBV5-1,TGCGCCAGCAGCTTGGGGGGCTCGGAGACCCAGTACTTC,CASSLGGSETQYF
NA,TRBJ2-7,NA,TRBV11-3,TGTGCCAGCAGCTTAGGATACAGAGAATACGAGCAGTACTTC,CASSLGYREYEQYF
NA,TRBJ1-1,NA,TRBV4-1,TGCGCCAGCAGCCAAGTCACCGGGGAGGATGAAGCTTTCTTT,CASSQVTGEDEAFF
once,TRBJ2-7,TRBD2,TRBV6-1,TGTGCCAGCAGCCAGCGGGACCCTTACGAGCAGTACTTC,CASSQRDPYEQYF
NA,TRBJ1-1,NA,TRBV5-1,TGCGCCAGCAGCTTGGAGTATGGGGGGTACACTGAAGCTTTCTTT,CASSLEYGGYTEAFF
NA,TRBJ1-5,NA,TRBV10-3,TGTGCCATCAGTGATCCCGGCGGGGGACAGCCCCAGCATTTT,CAISDPGGGQPQHF
NA,TRBJ1-5,TRBD1,TRBV6-5,TGTGCCAGCAGCCTGGGGCAGGGGGCGGTTCAGCCCCAGCATTTT,CASSLGQGAVQPQHF
NA,TRBJ1-2,TRBD1,TRBV5-6,TGTGCCAGCAGCTTGGGGGGACAGGTATGGAGCTATGGCTACACCTTC,CASSLGGQVWSYGYTF
NA,TRBJ2-7,TRBD1,TRBV6-1,TGTGCCAGCAGTGAGGGGACAGGGGGATCCTACGAGCAGTACTTC,CASSEGTGGSYEQYF
NA,TRBJ2-7,NA,TRBV7-2,TGTGCCAGCAGCTTAGAGCCAGCGGCAGGAATGAACTTC,CASSLEPAAGMNF
once,TRBJ2-5,TRBD2,TRBV15,TGTGCCACCAGCAGAGGGGAGACTAGCGGGGTAAGGGAGACCCAGTACTTC,CATSRGETSGVRETQYF
NA,TRBJ2-3,NA,TRBV5-1,TGCGCCAGCAGCTTGGGTATTAGCCTCGCAGATACGCAGTATTTT,CASSLGISLADTQYF
NA,TRBJ1-5,NA,TRBV2,TGTGCCAGCAGTGAATCCCTAGAGTGGATAATAGGCAATCAGCCCCAGCATTTT,CASSESLEWIIGNQPQHF
NA,TRBJ2-1,NA,TRBV19,TGTGCCTCCCGACCGGGACTCCGGAATGAGCAGTTCTTC,CASRPGLRNEQFF
NA,TRBJ2-7,TRBD2,TRBV7-8,TGTGCCAGCCGCGAACTAGCGGACTACTACGAGCAGTACTTC,CASRELADYYEQYF
NA,TRBJ2-1,NA,TRBV7-3,TGTGCCAGCAGCCCTGTCGTGGCGACATCCTACAATGAGCAGTTCTTC,CASSPVVATSYNEQFF
NA,TRBJ1-1,NA,TRBV6-1,TGTGCCAGTATTCGGAGATGGACTGAAGCTTTCTTT,CASIRRWTEAFF
NA,TRBJ2-7,NA,TRBV6-5,TGTGCCAGCAGGGGGGGATACGAGCAGTACTTC,CASRGGYEQYF
NA,TRBJ2-5,TRBD2,TRBV6-5,TGTGCCAGCAGCCGGCGACTAGCGGGGAGAGAGACCCAGTACTTC,CASSRRLAGRETQYF
NA,TRBJ2-1,NA,TRBV5-1,TGCGCCAGCAGCTTTGCCTCACTAGGGTCCCTTTACAATGAGCAGTTCTTC,CASSFASLGSLYNEQFF
NA,TRBJ2-2,TRBD1,TRBV2,TGTGCCAGCAGGGGGACAGTCCGAATTAACACCGGGGAGCTGTTTTTT,CASRGTVRINTGELFF
NA,TRBJ2-3,TRBD1,TRBV5-4,TGTGCCAGCAGCAATCACCGTGCAGAACAGGGGAGAGATACGCAGTATTTT,CASSNHRAEQGRDTQYF
NA,TRBJ1-1,NA,TRBV13,TGTGCCAGCAGCGGCCCTCCGGGGGGGGAGGCTTTCTTT,CASSGPPGGEAFF
NA,TRBJ1-4,NA,TRBV30,TGTGCCTGGAGTGCCGGGACACGGGTAGAAAAACTGTTTTTT,CAWSAGTRVEKLFF
NA,TRBJ2-5,TRBD2,TRBV7-8,TGTGCCAGCAGCTTTAGCGGGAATCCGTACCAAGAGACCCAGTACTTC,CASSFSGNPYQETQYF